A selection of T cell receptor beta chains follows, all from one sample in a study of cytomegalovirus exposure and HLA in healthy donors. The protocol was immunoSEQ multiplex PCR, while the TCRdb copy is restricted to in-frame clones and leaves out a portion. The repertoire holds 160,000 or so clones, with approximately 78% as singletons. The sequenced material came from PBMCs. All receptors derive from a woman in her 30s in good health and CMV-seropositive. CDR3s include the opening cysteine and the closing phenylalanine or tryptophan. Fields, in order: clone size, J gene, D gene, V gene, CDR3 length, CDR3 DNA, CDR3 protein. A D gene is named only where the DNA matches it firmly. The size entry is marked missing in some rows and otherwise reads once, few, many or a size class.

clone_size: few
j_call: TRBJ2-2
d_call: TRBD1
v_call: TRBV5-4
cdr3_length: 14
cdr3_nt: TGTGCCAGCAGCGTGGGACAGGGGGCGGGGGAGCTGTTTTTT
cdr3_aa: CASSVGQGAGELFF

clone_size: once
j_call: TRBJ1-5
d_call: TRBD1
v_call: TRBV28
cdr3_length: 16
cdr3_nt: TGTGCCAGCAGTTCCCCGGACAGGGGAATAAATCAGCCCCAGCATTTT
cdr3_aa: CASSSPDRGINQPQHF

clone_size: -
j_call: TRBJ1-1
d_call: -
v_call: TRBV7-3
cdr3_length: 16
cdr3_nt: TGTGCCAGCAGCTTAGTAGGACACTCGATGAACACTGAAGCTTTCTTT
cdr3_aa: CASSLVGHSMNTEAFF

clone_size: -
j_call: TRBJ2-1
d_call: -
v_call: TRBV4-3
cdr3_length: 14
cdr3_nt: TGCGCCAACAGCCAAGACGGTCGGGTCGATGAGCAGTTCTTC
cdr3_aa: CANSQDGRVDEQFF

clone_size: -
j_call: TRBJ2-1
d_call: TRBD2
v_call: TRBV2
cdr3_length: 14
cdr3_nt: TGTGCCAGCAGTGCCACTAGCGGGCGTAATGAGCAGTTCTTC
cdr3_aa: CASSATSGRNEQFF

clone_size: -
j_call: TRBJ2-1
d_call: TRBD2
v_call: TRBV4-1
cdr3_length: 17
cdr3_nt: TGCGCCAGCAGCCAATATTCCCCGGGGGGGTCCTACAATGAGCAGTTCTTC
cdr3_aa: CASSQYSPGGSYNEQFF

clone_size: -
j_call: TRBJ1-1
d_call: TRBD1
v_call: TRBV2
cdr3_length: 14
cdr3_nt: TGTGCCAGCAGAGCTGGGACAGGCAGGCGTAGAGCTTTCTTT
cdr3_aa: CASRAGTGRRRAFF

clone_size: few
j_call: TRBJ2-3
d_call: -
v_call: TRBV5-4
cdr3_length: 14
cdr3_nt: TGTGCCAGCAGCCAATCGACGACGGGTGATACGCAGTATTTT
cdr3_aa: CASSQSTTGDTQYF

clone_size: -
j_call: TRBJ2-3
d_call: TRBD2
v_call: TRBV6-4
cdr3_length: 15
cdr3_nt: TGTGCCAGCAGTTATAGCGGGGGGCGCACAGATACGCAGTATTTT
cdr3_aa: CASSYSGGRTDTQYF

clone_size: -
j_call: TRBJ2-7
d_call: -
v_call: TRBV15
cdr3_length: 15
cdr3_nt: TGTGCCACCAGCAATTCGGGGTCACCCTCCTACGAGCAGTACTTC
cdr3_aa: CATSNSGSPSYEQYF

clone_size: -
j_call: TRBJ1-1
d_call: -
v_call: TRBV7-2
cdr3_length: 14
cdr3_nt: TGTGCCAGCAGGTCACAGGGATCGGGCACTGAAGCTTTCTTT
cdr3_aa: CASRSQGSGTEAFF

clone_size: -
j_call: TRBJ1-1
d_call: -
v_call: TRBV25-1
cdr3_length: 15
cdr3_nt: TGTGCCAGCAGTCCCAGGACATGGGTTACCCCTGAAGCTTTCTTT
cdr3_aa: CASSPRTWVTPEAFF

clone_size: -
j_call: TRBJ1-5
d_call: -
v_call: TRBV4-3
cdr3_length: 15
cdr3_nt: TGCGCCAGCAGCCTACAGGTGGATAGCAATCAGCCCCAGCATTTT
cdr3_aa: CASSLQVDSNQPQHF

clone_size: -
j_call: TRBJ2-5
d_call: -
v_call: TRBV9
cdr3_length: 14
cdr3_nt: TGTGCCAGCAGCGTAGGTGTCAGAAAAGAGACCCAGTACTTC
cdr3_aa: CASSVGVRKETQYF

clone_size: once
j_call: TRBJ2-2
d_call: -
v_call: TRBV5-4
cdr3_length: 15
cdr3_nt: TGTGCCAGCAGCTTACCGGGGTTGAACACCGGGGAGCTGTTTTTT
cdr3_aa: CASSLPGLNTGELFF

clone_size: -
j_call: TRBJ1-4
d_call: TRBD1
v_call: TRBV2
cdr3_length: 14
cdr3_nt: TGTGCCAGCAGTGAAACAGGGGGGGAGGAAAAACTGTTTTTT
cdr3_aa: CASSETGGEEKLFF

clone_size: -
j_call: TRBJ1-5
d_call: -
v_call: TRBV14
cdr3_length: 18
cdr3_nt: TGTGCCAGCAGCCAAGACCAACGAATCCTAGGTGGCAATCAGCCCCAGCATTTT
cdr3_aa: CASSQDQRILGGNQPQHF

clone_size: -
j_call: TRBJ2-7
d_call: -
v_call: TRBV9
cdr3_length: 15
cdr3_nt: TGTGCCAGCACCAAAGGCCAGGGATTAACCTACGAGCAGTACTTC
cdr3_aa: CASTKGQGLTYEQYF

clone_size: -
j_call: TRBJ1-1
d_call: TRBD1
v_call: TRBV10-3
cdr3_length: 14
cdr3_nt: TGTGCCATCTCGGGACAGGAAATGAACACTGAAGCTTTCTTT
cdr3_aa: CAISGQEMNTEAFF

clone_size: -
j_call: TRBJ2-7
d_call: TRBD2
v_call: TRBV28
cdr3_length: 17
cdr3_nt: TGTGCCAGCAGTCGACTAGCGGGGGGTCTTATACCCTACGAGCAGTACTTC
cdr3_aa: CASSRLAGGLIPYEQYF

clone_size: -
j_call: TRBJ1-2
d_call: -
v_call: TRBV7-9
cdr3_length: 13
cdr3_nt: TGTGCCAGCAGCAAGTTGCTAAACTATGGCTACACCTTC
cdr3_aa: CASSKLLNYGYTF

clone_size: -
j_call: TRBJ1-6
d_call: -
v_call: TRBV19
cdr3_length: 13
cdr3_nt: TGTGCCACCGAGCCGGGGGTTGGATCACCCCTCCACTTT
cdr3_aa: CATEPGVGSPLHF

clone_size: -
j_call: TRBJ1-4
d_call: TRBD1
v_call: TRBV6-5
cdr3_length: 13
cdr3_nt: TGTGCCAGCAGTACGGACAGGGGGGGGGAACTGTTTTTT
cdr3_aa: CASSTDRGGELFF

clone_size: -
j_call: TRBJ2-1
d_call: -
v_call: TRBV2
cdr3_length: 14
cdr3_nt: TGTGCCAGCAGTAGCGGATTTAACTACAATGAGCAGTTCTTC
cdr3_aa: CASSSGFNYNEQFF

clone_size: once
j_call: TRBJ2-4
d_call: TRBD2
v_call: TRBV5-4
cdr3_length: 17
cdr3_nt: TGTGCCAGCAGCCCGGGGGGTCGAAGCGGGGCCAAAAACATTCAGTACTTC
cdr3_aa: CASSPGGRSGAKNIQYF

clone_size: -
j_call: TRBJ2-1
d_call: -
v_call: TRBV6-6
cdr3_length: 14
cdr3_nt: TGTGCCAGCAGCCCCAACAGGGTTTACAATGAGCAGTTCTTC
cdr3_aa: CASSPNRVYNEQFF

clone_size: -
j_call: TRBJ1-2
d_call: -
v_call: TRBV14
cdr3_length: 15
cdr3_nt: TGTGCCAGCAGCCAAGGACAGTTTTTTTCCTATGGCTACACCTTC
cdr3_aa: CASSQGQFFSYGYTF

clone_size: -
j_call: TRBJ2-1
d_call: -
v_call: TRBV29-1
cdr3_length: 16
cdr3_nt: TGCAGCGTTGAAGGTTCCATCAGAGGAGGGTACAATGAGCAGTTCTTC
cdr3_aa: CSVEGSIRGGYNEQFF

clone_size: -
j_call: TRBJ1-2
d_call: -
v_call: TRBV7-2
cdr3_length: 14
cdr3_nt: TGTGCCAGCAGCTTCACAGGGCCGCTCTATGGCTACACCTTC
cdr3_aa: CASSFTGPLYGYTF

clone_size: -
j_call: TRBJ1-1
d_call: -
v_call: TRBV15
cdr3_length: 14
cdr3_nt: TGTGCCACCAGCAGAGAGGGAGGGGCGGGTGAAGCTTTCTTT
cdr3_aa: CATSREGGAGEAFF

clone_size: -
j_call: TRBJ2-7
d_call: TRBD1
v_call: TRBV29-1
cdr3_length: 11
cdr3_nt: TGCAGCGTTGGCAGGGGGTACGAGCAGTACTTC
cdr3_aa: CSVGRGYEQYF

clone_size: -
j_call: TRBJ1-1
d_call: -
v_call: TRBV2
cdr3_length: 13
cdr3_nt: TGTGCCAGCACTGACGGTGCGAACACTGAAGCTTTCTTT
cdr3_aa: CASTDGANTEAFF

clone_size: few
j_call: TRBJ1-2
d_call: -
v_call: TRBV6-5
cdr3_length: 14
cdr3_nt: TGTGCCAGCAGTGCCCGGGGGATCCACTATGGCTACACCTTC
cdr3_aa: CASSARGIHYGYTF

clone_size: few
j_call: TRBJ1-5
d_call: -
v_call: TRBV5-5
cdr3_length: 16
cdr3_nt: TGTGCCAGCAGCCGTACATTTGACAGGCTTAATCAGCCCCAGCATTTT
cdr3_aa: CASSRTFDRLNQPQHF

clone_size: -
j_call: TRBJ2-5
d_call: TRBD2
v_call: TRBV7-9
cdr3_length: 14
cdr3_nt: TGTGCCAGCAGCCTAGCGGGGGGAACGGAAACCCAGTACTTC
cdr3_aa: CASSLAGGTETQYF

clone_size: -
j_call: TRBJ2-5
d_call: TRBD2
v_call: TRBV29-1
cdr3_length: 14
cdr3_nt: TGCAGCGTGTTATTAGCGGGGGGGGAAGAGACCCAGTACTTC
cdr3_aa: CSVLLAGGEETQYF

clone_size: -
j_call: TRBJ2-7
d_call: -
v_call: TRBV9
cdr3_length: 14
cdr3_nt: TGTGCCAGCAGCGTCACAGGAAACTCCTACGAGCAGTACTTC
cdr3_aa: CASSVTGNSYEQYF

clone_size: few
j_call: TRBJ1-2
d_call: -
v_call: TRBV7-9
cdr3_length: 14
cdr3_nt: TGTGCCAGCAGAGGAGGGGGGGTGGGCTATGGCTACACCTTC
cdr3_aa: CASRGGGVGYGYTF

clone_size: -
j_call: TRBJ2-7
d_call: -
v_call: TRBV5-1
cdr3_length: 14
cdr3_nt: TGCGCCAGCACCTCCCGGAGCCCCCTTGACGAGCAGTACTTC
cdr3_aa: CASTSRSPLDEQYF

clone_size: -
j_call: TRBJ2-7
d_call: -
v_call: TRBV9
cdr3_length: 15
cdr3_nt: TGTGCCAGCAGCGTAGGAGGAGGGACCTCCTACGAGCAGTACTTC
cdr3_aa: CASSVGGGTSYEQYF

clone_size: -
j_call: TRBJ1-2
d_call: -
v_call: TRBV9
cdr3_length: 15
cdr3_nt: TGTGCCAGCAGCCCATATTCAGGGCCCGGCGATGGCTACACCTTC
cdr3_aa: CASSPYSGPGDGYTF

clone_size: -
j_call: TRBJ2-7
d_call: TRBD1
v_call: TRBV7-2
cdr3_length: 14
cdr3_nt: TGTGCCAGCAGCTCCCAGGGGGCGCTCTACGAGCAGTACTTC
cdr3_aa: CASSSQGALYEQYF

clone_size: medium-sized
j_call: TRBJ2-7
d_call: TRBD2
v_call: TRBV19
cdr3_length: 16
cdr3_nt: TGTGCCAGTAGTATAGGGACTAGCGGGGGCTTCTACGAGCAGTACTTC
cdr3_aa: CASSIGTSGGFYEQYF

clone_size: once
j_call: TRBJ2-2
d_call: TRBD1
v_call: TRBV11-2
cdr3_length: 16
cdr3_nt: TGTGCCAGCAGCCCCGGACAGGGGAGGAACACCGGGGAGCTGTTTTTT
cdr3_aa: CASSPGQGRNTGELFF

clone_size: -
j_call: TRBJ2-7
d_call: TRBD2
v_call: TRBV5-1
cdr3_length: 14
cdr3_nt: TGCGCCAGCAGCTTGGTGGGTACTAGCGACGAGCAGTACTTC
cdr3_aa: CASSLVGTSDEQYF

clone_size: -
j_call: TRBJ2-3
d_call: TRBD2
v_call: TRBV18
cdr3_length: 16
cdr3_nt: TGTGCCAGCTCGCTATCGCGGGGGGCAAGCACAGATACGCAGTATTTT
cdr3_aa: CASSLSRGASTDTQYF

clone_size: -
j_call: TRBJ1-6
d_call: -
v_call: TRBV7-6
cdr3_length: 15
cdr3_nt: TGTGCCAGCAGCTTAGGGGGGGATCGGAATTCACCCCTCCACTTT
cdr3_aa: CASSLGGDRNSPLHF

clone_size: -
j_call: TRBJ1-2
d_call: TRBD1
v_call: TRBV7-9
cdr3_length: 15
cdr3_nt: TGTGCCAGCAGCTTAGGGGGTTCGACAGGGAAGGGCTACACCTTC
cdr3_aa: CASSLGGSTGKGYTF

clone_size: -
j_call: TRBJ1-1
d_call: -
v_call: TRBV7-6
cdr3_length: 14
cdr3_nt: TGTGCCAGCAGCCCAGGGCGGATGAACACTGAAGCTTTCTTT
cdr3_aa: CASSPGRMNTEAFF

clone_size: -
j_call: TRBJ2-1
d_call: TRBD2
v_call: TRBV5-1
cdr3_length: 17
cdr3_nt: TGCGCCAGCAGCTTGGCCTACCTAGCGGGGTCCCCCCATGAGCAGTTCTTC
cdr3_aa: CASSLAYLAGSPHEQFF

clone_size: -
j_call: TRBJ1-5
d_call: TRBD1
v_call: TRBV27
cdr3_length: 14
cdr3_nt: TGTGCCAGCAGCCTGGGACAGTTCAATCAGCCCCAGCATTTT
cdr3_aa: CASSLGQFNQPQHF

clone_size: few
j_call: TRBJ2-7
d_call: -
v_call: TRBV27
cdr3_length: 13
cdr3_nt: TGTGCCAGCAGTTCGAGAGCTCTCTACGAGCAGTACTTC
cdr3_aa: CASSSRALYEQYF

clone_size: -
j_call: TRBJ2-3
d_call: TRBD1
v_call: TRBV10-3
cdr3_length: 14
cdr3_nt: TGTGCCATCAGTGGACAGGGGCGCACAGATACGCAGTATTTT
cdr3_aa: CAISGQGRTDTQYF

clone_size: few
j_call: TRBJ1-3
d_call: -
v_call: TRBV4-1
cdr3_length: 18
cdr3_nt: TGCGCCAGCAGCCATCTTGCCAAACCCGGAGGACCTGGAAACACCATATATTTT
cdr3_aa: CASSHLAKPGGPGNTIYF

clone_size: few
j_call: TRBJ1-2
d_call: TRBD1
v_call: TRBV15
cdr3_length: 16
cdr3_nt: TGTGCCACCAGCAGGTGGGGTGCGACAGGGGGCCATGGCTACACCTTC
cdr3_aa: CATSRWGATGGHGYTF

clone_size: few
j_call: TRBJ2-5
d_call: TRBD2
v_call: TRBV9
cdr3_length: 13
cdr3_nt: TGTGCCAGCGCAGCGGGGGAGGAAGAGACCCAGTACTTC
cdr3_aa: CASAAGEEETQYF